These 13 T cell receptor beta chains were all obtained from the same sample, sequenced in a study of blood T cells in healthy people across ages. The second PCR ran about 6 to 11 cycles with a sample-barcoded 5' primer and J-beta primers. MiXCR, run by TCRdb on the 5' RACE reads, gives a single entry per CDR3 protein. Of 550,000 to 600,000 distinct CDR3 sequences in the sample, 47% are singletons; the top ten hold roughly 25%. Sequences were obtained from blood. The source is a man older than 75 in good health.

This clonotype was observed a handful of times. The chain is built from TRBV3-1 and TRBJ2-5; a weak D match, TRBD2 (5 bases). This CDR3 region has 14 residues. V was pared by 3 bases and J by 3 bases, with 11 bases between. Germline CDR1 reads LGHDT; CDR2 reads YNNKEL (reference sequence). CDR3 amino acids: CASSQPDWKETQYF. The CDR3 DNA reads as TGTGCCAGCAGCCAGCCGGACTGGAAAGAGACCCAGTACTTC.

The chain combines TRBV10-3 with TRBJ2-5, with 7 bases lining up with TRBD2. Germline CDR1 and CDR2: ENHRY and SYGVKD. J was trimmed by 4 bases and V by 10 bases; bases with no gene match: 12. This CDR3 has 14 amino acids. The CDR3 nucleotides read TGTGCCACCGGCGGCGGGGGATTTGGAGAGACCCAGTACTTC. This encodes CATGGGGFGETQYF.

DNA for the CDR3: TGCAGTGCGCCGTGGAGCGGGGCTCCTTCGGATACGCAGTATTTT. Protein sequence: CSAPWSGAPSDTQYF. The V and J genes are TRBV20-1 and TRBJ2-3; 7 bases agree with TRBD2. CDR1 and CDR2 (germline): DFQATT, SNEGSKA (reference sequence). V dropped 6 bases and J dropped 6; count of bases not matched to a gene: 15. The CDR3 extends over 15 amino acids.

J is TRBJ2-1 and V is TRBV29-1, with D perhaps given as TRBD1 or TRBD2 (5 bases each). Trimming shortened V by 7 bases and J by 7 bases, and 14 bases separated the two germline ends. The CDR3 loop spans 12 amino acids. Germline V CDR1 and CDR2: SQVTM, ANQGSEA. The CDR3 DNA reads as TGCAGCGCGGGAAGGGGCAAGAATGAGCAGTTCTTC. Amino acid sequence: CSAGRGKNEQFF.

The chain is built from TRBV7-2 and TRBJ2-5; 7 positions agree with TRBD1. The J call is uncertain, as TRBJ2-7 better fits the DNA end. CDR1 SGHTA and CDR2 FQGNSA come from the germline V gene. This CDR3 spans 12 amino acids. The chain's CDR3 is CASSLDRAEQYF. In DNA, the CDR3 is TGTGCCAGCAGCCTAGACAGGGCCGAGCAGTACTTC.

This clonotype was seen more than once but under ten times. The chain is built from TRBV20-1 and TRBJ2-1, with 9 bases that match TRBD2. Germline V gives CDR1 DFQATT, CDR2 SNEGSKA (reference sequence). After removal of 4 bases from V and 9 bases from J, the junction contained 4 bases not matched to a gene. CDR3 length: 12 residues. The CDR3 DNA follows: TGCAGTGCTAAAGCGGGGGGCGGTGAGCAGTTCTTC. Its translation: CSAKAGGGEQFF.

DNA for the CDR3: TGTGCCAGCAGCGTAAGTATAATCGGCGAGCAGTACTTC. Protein: CASSVSIIGEQYF. This chain joins TRBV7-2 and TRBJ2-5; D gene ambiguous. The J call may be wrong; the DNA end is better matched by TRBJ2-7. The CDR3 length is 13 residues. Germline V gene sequence: CDR1 SGHTA, CDR2 FQGNSA.

This clonotype was counted only a few times. The rearrangement joins TRBV20-1 to TRBJ1-2; D possibly corresponds to TRBD1 (5 bases). Germline V gives CDR1 DFQATT, CDR2 SNEGSKA (reference sequence). CDR3 size: 14 residues. V lost 8 bases and J 6 bases, leaving 22 bases between the germline ends. Written as DNA, the CDR3 is TGCAGTAACCAATCCCCCGCAGGGAGACATGGCTACACCTTC. Residues: CSNQSPAGRHGYTF.

This chain joins TRBV12-3 or TRBV12-4 and TRBJ1-5; TRBD1 matches at 7 bases. CDR3 length: 15 residues. V was pared by 5 bases and J by 4 bases, with 8 bases of the junction left unmatched. The CDR3 loop reads CASSPTGALNQPQHF. The CDR3 DNA reads as TGTGCCAGCAGTCCCACAGGGGCCCTGAATCAGCCCCAGCATTTT.

The V call is TRBV7-9, the J call TRBJ2-7; 11 bases match TRBD2. Germline values: CDR1 SEHNR, CDR2 FQNEAQ (reference sequence). V lost 5 bases, J lost 0 bases, and 6 bases stayed unmatched. The CDR3 extends over 16 amino acids. The CDR3 sequence: CASSRGTSGSSYEQYF. DNA of the CDR3: TGTGCCAGCAGCCGCGGGACTAGCGGAAGCTCCTACGAGCAGTACTTC. Full variable domain (outside the CDR3, taken from reference TRBV7-9 and TRBJ2-7): DTGVSQNPRHKITKRGQNVTFRCDPISEHNRLYWYRQTLGQGPEFLTYFQNEAQLEKSRLLSDRFSAERPKGSFSTLEIQRTEQGDSAMYLCASSRGTSGSSYEQYFGPGTRLTVT.

The chain couples TRBV10-3 to TRBJ2-5; D is perhaps TRBD1 (6 bases). Germline CDR1 reads ENHRY; CDR2 reads SYGVKD. The length of the CDR3 is 13 residues. The V end lost 6 bases, the J end lost 5 bases, and 13 bases lay between the germline ends. CDR3 region: CAIRTGGGETQYF. In DNA, the CDR3 is TGTGCCATCAGGACAGGCGGCGGGGAGACCCAGTACTTC.

The chain has TRBV3-1 and TRBJ2-3; D may be TRBD1 or TRBD2 (5 bases each). The CDR3 is made up of 16 amino acids. Germline V gene sequence: CDR1 LGHDT, CDR2 YNNKEL (reference sequence). V dropped 4 bases and J dropped 5 bases, with 19 bases sitting between them. CDR3 nucleotides: TGTGCCAGCAGCCTAGAACCGGGACCGTTAGGAGATACGCAGTATTTT. This encodes CASSLEPGPLGDTQYF.

This chain uses TRBV7-2 with TRBJ2-7; D tentatively reads TRBD1 or TRBD2 (5 bases each). CDR1 is SGHTA, CDR2 FQGNSA, per germline. Between the trimmed V and J ends, which lost 3 bases and 3 bases, there was a span of 15 bases. The CDR3 extends over 15 amino acids. The CDR3 here is CASSLGPRQYYEQYF. The DNA of the CDR3 is TGTGCCAGCAGCTTGGGACCTAGACAATACTACGAGCAGTACTTC.